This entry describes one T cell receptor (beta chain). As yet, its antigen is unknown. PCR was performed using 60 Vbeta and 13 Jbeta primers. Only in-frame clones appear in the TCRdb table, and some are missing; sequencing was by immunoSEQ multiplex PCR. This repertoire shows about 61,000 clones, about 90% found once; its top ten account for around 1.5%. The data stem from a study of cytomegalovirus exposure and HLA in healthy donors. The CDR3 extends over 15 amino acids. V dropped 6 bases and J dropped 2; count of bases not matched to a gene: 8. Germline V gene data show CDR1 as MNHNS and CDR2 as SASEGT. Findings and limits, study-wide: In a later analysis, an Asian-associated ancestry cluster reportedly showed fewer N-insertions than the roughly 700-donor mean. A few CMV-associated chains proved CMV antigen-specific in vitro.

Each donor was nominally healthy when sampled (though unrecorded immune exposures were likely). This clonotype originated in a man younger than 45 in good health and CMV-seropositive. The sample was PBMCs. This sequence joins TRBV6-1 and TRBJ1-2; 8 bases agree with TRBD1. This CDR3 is CASSSGQGGNYGYTF. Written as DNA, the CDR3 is TGTGCCAGCAGCTCCGGACAGGGAGGAAACTATGGCTACACCTTC.